This TCR beta chain comes out of a study of blood T cell repertoires in COVID-19. Germline assignment: CDR1 LGHNA and CDR2 YNFKEQ. There are 15 residues in the CDR3. V was shortened by 0 bases and J by 6 bases, with 12 bases between the two germline ends. Using immunoSEQ multiplex PCR, the repertoire was profiled, and TCRdb retains in-frame clones only, with some absent. The sample has fewer than 250,000 clones, approximately 87% seen once; the top ten hold 0.6% to 0.9%. The sequencing sample was made of peripheral blood. The receptor was derived from a woman aged 70-85 years with acute or convalescent COVID-19. The chain recombines TRBV4-2 with TRBJ1-5; D perhaps matches TRBD1 (5 bases). The CDR3 reads CASSQDRDWGQPQHF. The CDR3 DNA sequence: TGTGCCAGCAGCCAAGACAGGGATTGGGGTCAGCCCCAGCATTTT.